This TCR beta chain emerged from a study of blood T cell repertoires in COVID-19. Study-level information: Acute and convalescent COVID-19 samples came from the United States, Italy and Spain. PBMCs, B-cell-depleted T cells, or T cells provided the cDNA or gDNA that made up the material.

How the authors handled the data: The assay estimated nucleated cells by amplifying reference gene primers. Here immunoSEQ multiplex PCR was the method, and the copy in TCRdb shows in-frame clones only, minus some. V and J calls and clone size follow that table, whereas D and trimming were derived from the DNA. The sample records 90,000 to 150,000 clones, roughly 80% being singletons. With V trimmed by 5 bases and J by 0 bases, 8 bases remained unmatched. From germline, CDR1 is SGDLS and CDR2 YYNGEE. The CDR3 covers 17 residues. The clonotype originates from a man aged 50 or older with acute or convalescent COVID-19. The material sequenced was peripheral blood. The J gene is TRBJ2-6, the V gene TRBV9, with 7 positions matching TRBD1. CDR3 residues: CASSWGQFFSGANVLTF. The CDR3 nucleotides read TGTGCCAGCAGTTGGGGACAGTTCTTCTCTGGGGCCAACGTCCTGACTTTC.